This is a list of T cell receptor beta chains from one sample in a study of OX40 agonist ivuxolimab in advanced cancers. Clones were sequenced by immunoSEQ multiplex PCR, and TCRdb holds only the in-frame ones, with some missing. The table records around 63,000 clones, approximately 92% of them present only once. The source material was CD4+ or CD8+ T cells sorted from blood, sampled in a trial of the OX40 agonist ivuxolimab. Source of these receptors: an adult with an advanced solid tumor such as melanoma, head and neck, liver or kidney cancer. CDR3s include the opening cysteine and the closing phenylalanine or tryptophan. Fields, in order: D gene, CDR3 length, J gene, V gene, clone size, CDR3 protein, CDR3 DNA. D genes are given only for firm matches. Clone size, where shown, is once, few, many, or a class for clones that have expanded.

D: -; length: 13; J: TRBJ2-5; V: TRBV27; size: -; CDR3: CASSLKMGETQYF; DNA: TGTGCCAGCAGTTTAAAGATGGGGGAGACCCAGTACTTC
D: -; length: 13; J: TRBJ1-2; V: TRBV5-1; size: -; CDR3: CASSFQAVDGYTF; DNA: TGCGCCAGCAGCTTTCAGGCCGTCGATGGCTACACCTTC
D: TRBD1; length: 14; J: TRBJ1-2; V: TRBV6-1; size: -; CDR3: CASRTGTGDYGYTF; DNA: TGTGCCAGCAGGACCGGGACAGGGGATTATGGCTACACCTTC
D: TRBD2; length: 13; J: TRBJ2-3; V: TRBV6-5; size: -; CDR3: CASSGTTEDTQYF; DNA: TGTGCCAGCAGCGGGACTACCGAAGATACGCAGTATTTT
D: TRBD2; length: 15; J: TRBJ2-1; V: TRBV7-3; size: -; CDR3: CASSSLAGVGNEQFF; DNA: TGTGCCAGCAGCTCGTTAGCGGGAGTCGGCAATGAGCAGTTCTTC
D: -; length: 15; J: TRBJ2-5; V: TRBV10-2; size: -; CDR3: CARVRKRTRQETQYF; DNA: TGCGCCCGCGTCCGCAAGCGAACTAGGCAAGAGACCCAGTACTTC
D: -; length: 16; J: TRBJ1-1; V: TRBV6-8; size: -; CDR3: CASSYPRQIFGTEAFF; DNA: TGTGCCAGCAGTTACCCCCGACAGATCTTTGGGACTGAAGCTTTCTTT
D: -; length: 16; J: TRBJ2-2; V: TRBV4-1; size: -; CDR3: CASSQVSGTNTGELFF; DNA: TGCGCCAGCAGCCAAGTTTCTGGTACGAACACCGGGGAGCTGTTTTTT
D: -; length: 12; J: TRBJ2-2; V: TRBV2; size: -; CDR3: CASRTGPGELFF; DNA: TGTGCCAGCAGGACAGGACCCGGGGAGCTGTTTTTT
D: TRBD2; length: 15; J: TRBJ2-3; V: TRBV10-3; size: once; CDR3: CAISASGARTDTQYF; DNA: TGTGCCATCAGTGCTAGCGGAGCCCGCACAGATACGCAGTATTTT
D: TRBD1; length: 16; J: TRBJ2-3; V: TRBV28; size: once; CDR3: CASSLAGGALGNTQYF; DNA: TGTGCCAGCAGTTTGGCAGGGGGCGCCCTAGGGAATACGCAGTATTTT
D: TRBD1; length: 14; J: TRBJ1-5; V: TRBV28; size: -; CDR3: CASTDRGLRQPQHF; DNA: TGTGCCAGCACCGACAGGGGGCTACGTCAGCCCCAGCATTTT
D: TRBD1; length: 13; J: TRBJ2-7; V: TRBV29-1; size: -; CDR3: CSVRGQGLGEQYF; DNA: TGCAGCGTTAGGGGACAGGGTTTGGGCGAGCAGTACTTC
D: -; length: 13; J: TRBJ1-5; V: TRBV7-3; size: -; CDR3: CASSLNGGQPQHF; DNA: TGTGCCAGCAGCTTAAACGGGGGTCAGCCCCAGCATTTT
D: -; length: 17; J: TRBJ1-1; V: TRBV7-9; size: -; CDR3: CASSLAWDMGMNTEAFF; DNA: TGTGCCAGCAGCTTAGCGTGGGATATGGGTATGAACACTGAAGCTTTCTTT
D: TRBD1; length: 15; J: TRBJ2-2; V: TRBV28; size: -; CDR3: CASSSPGQYTGELFF; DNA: TGTGCCAGCAGTTCTCCGGGACAGTACACCGGGGAGCTGTTTTTT
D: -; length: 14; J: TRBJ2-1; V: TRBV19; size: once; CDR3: CASRRTLSYNEQFF; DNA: TGTGCCAGTAGGCGAACCCTCTCCTACAATGAGCAGTTCTTC
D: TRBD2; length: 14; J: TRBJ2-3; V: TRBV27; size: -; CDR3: CASRTSDRTDTQYF; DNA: TGTGCCAGCAGAACTAGCGACCGCACAGATACGCAGTATTTT
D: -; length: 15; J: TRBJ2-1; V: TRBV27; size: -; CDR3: CASRSTGVKYNEQFF; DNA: TGTGCCAGCAGATCCACAGGAGTTAAATACAATGAGCAGTTCTTC
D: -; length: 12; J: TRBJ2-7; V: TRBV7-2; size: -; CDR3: CASSSQRYEQYF; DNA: TGTGCCAGCAGCTCCCAGCGCTACGAGCAGTACTTC
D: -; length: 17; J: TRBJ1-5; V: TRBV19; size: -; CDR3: CASTYLRSQGTNQPQHF; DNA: TGTGCCAGTACCTATCTTAGATCTCAGGGAACCAATCAGCCCCAGCATTTT
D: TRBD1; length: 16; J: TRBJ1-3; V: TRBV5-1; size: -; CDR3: CASSLTGGDSGNTIYF; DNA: TGCGCCAGCAGCTTGACAGGGGGCGACTCTGGAAACACCATATATTTT
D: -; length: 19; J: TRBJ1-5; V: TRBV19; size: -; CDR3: CASSIDRWDPKYSNQPQHF; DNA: TGTGCCAGTAGTATAGATCGATGGGACCCGAAATATAGCAATCAGCCCCAGCATTTT
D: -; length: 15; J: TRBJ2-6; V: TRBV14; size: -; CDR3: CASSLRGAGANVLTF; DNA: TGTGCCAGCAGCCTAAGGGGAGCTGGGGCCAACGTCCTGACTTTC
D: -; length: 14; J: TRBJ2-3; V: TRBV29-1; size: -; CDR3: CSVDRVTSTDTQYF; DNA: TGCAGCGTTGACAGGGTGACTAGCACAGATACGCAGTATTTT
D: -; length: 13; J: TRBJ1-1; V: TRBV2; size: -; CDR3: CASNPRSYTEAFF; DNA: TGTGCCAGCAACCCACGGTCGTACACTGAAGCTTTCTTT
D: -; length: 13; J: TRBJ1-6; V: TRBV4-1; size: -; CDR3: CASSQDGNSPLHF; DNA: TGCGCCAGCAGCCAAGACGGGAATTCACCCCTCCACTTT
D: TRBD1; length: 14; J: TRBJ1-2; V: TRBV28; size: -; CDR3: CASSLDREGYGYTF; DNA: TGTGCCAGCAGTCTAGACAGGGAGGGCTATGGCTACACCTTC
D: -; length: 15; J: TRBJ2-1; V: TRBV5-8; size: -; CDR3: CASSLDVSSYNEQFF; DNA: TGTGCCAGCAGCTTGGACGTGAGCTCCTACAATGAGCAGTTCTTC
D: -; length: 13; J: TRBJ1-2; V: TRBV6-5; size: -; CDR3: CASSYSWSSTNTF; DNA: TGTGCCAGCAGTTACTCGTGGTCATCGACCAACACCTTC
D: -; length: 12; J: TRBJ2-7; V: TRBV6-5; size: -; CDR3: CASSRTGYEQYF; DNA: TGTGCCAGCAGTCGAACAGGATACGAGCAGTACTTC
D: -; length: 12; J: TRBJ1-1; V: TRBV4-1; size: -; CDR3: CASWGFYTEAFF; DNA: TGCGCCAGTTGGGGGTTTTACACTGAAGCTTTCTTT
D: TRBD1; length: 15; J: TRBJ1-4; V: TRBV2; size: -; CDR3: CASSRLTGAREKLFF; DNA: TGTGCCAGCAGCCGCCTGACAGGGGCCCGTGAAAAACTGTTTTTT
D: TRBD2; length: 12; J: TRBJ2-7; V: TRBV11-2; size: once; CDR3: CASSAGTIPQYF; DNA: TGTGCCAGCAGTGCCGGGACTATCCCCCAGTACTTC
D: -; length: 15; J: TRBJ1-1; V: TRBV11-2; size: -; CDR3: CASSSPFGGANEAFF; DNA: TGTGCCAGCAGCTCACCCTTTGGAGGGGCTAATGAAGCTTTCTTT
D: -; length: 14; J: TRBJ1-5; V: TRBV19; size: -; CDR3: CASRAGFTNQPQHF; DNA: TGTGCCAGTAGGGCAGGGTTTACCAATCAGCCCCAGCATTTT
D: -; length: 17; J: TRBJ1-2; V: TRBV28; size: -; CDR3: CASSAIGPPSANYGYTF; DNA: TGTGCCAGCAGTGCCATCGGGCCCCCGTCAGCTAACTATGGCTACACCTTC
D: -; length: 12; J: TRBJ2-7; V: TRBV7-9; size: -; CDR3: CASSHDSYEQYF; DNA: TGTGCCAGCAGTCATGACTCCTACGAGCAGTACTTC
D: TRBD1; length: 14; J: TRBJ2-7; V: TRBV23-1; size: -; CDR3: CASNTGGPSYEQYF; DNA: TGCGCCAGCAACACAGGGGGCCCCTCCTACGAGCAGTACTTC
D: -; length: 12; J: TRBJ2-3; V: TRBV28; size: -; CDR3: CASTSNFGTQYF; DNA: TGTGCCAGCACCAGTAATTTTGGTACGCAGTATTTT
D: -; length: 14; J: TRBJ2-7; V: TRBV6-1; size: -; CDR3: CASSQQNLLREQYF; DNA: TGTGCCAGCAGCCAGCAAAATTTACTGAGGGAGCAGTACTTC
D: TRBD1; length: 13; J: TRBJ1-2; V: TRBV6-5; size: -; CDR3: CASSSQTGNGYTF; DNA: TGTGCCAGCAGTTCCCAGACAGGGAATGGCTACACCTTC
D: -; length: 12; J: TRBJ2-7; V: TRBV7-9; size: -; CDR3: CASSLWGDEQYF; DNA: TGTGCCAGCAGCTTATGGGGAGACGAGCAGTACTTC
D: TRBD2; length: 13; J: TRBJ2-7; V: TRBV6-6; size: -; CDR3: CASSGGGTYEQYF; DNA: TGTGCCAGCAGTGGGGGGGGAACCTACGAGCAGTACTTC
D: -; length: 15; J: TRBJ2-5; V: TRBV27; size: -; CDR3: CASSLNGGLQETQYF; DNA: TGTGCCAGCAGTCTTAACGGGGGGCTCCAAGAGACCCAGTACTTC
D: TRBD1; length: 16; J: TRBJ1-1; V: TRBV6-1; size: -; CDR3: CASSGVTGGAGTEAFF; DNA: TGTGCCAGCAGTGGGGTGACAGGGGGCGCCGGCACTGAAGCTTTCTTT
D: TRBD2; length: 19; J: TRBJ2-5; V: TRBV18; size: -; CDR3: CASSPLDPGLAGDRETQYF; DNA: TGTGCCAGCTCACCACTGGACCCGGGACTAGCGGGAGACAGGGAGACCCAGTACTTC
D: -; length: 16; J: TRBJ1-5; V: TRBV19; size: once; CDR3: CASSILPDRSNQPQHF; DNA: TGTGCCAGTAGTATTCTGCCAGACAGGAGCAATCAGCCCCAGCATTTT
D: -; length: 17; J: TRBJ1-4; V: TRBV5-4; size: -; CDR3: CASSRNLGQTTNEKLFF; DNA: TGTGCCAGCAGCCGAAACCTAGGACAGACAACTAATGAAAAACTGTTTTTT
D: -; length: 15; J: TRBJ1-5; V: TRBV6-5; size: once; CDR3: CASSTLGASNQPQHF; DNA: TGTGCCAGCAGCACCCTAGGGGCGAGCAATCAGCCCCAGCATTTT
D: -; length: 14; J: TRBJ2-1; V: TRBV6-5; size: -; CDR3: CASRDGAFYNEQFF; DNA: TGTGCCAGCAGGGACGGAGCTTTCTACAATGAGCAGTTCTTC
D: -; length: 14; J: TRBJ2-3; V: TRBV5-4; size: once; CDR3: CASSQTRSTDTQYF; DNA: TGTGCCAGCAGCCAGACTCGGAGCACAGATACGCAGTATTTT
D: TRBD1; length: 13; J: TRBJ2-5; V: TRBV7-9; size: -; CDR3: CASIATGGETQYF; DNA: TGTGCCAGCATCGCGACAGGGGGAGAGACCCAGTACTTC
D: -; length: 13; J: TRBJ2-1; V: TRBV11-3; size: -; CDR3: CASSFGPNNEQFF; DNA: TGTGCCAGCAGCTTCGGCCCAAACAATGAGCAGTTCTTC
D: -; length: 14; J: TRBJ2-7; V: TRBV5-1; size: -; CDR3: CASSLEGPVDEQYF; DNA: TGCGCCAGCAGCTTGGAGGGCCCGGTCGACGAGCAGTACTTC
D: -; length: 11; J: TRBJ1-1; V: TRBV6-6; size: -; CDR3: CASGRDTEAFF; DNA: TGTGCCAGCGGAAGGGACACTGAAGCTTTCTTT